The T cell receptor (beta chain) described here comes from a study of memory CD4+ T cells and cytomegalovirus serostatus (dated by TCRdb to between 2018 and 2020). In terms of the full investigation: A total of roughly 35 healthy Belgian adults, of whom 9 were CMV seropositive and about 25 were CMV seronegative, were included in the cohort. To replicate a published TCR-based CMV serostatus classifier, the researchers sequenced the CD4+ memory TCRbeta repertoires of a Belgian cohort whose cytomegalovirus serostatus was known.

Genomic DNA was extracted from sorted cells with the Quick-DNA Microprep Kit. Amplification of TCRbeta DNA was done with the immunoSEQ hsTCRbeta kit, following the protocol from the manufacturer. TCRbeta libraries were sequenced on an Illumina MiSeq instrument. The authors' pipeline ran thus. Once out-of-frame sequences had been removed, more than 2 million distinct TCRbeta sequences were left, which works out to an average of roughly 72,000 per individual. Each individual was scored using the number of about 180 previously reported CMV-associated TCRbeta sequences that the individual carried and the total number of productive distinct TCRbeta sequences. A beta-binomial model was reimplemented in Python, and random forests from scikit-learn, run with default parameters, were trained on data from the US cohort. On the Belgian cohort, classifier performance was reported as the median AUC, along with percentile confidence intervals, across 10,000 bootstrap iterations. This is the immuneACCESS table as TCRdb keeps it, with only in-frame sequences that have V and J called. A part of the clones is gone; compared with another copy, unresolved V genes explain less than half, and the rest is unexplained. D and trimming were read from the DNA, whereas the V and J calls and clone size are those reported in that table. For this sample the table gives roughly 56,000 clones, of which around 80% were detected only once. 0.4% to 0.5% of the sample is taken by the ten largest.

What the research found in general, with its limitations: The results were interpreted as suggesting that the CMV-associated TCR signature is mostly present in the CD4+ memory repertoire. Of roughly 170 previously reported CMV-associated TCRbeta sequences, 55 to 75 appeared in the CD4+ memory repertoires, each in one to five individuals. The original-framework classifier achieved a median bootstrapped AUC of about 0.95 with a 95% CI of 0.76-1.00 on the Belgian cohort. Only CD4+CD45RO+ memory cells were sequenced, in contrast to the original study, which included naive and memory CD4+ and CD8+ populations. CMV serostatus prediction reached a median bootstrapped AUC of 0.95 with the original framework and 0.91 with a US-trained random forest.

The CDR3, from cysteine to phenylalanine, totals 15 residues. The only DNA kept is the CDR3, 45 bases in frame from the first base. From a lookup of the germline V gene, CDR1 and CDR2 are SGHRS and YFSETQ. At the junction V is shortened by 3 bases and J by 4 bases, with 16 bases in between. Comment on this clone: The antigen it recognizes is unknown. Per-base qualities were not stored, and no clone one base away is much larger.

A FACSAria II was used to sort memory CD4+ T cells, defined as single viable CD3+CD4+CD8-CD45RO+ cells. CMV serostatus was determined with a Roche Elecsys assay detecting serum IgG against CMV pp150, pp28, p38 and p52. After the samples were thawed, total CD4+ T cells were enriched through positive selection using CD4 magnetic microbeads. Samples originated from another study that specifically interrogated the CD4+ T cell memory repertoire. Following standard operating procedures, peripheral blood mononuclear cells were isolated and cryopreserved, while serum was kept at -80 degrees C. The staining used CD3-PerCP (BW264/56), CD4-APC (RPA-T4), CD45RO-PE (UCHT1) and CD8-Pacific Orange (3B5) antibodies, and Sytox blue was used to exclude non-viable cells.

Rearrangement joined TRBV5-1 to TRBJ1-1; no D segment can be confidently identified. The TCR comes from an adult in good health and CMV-seronegative. Material: memory CD4+ T cells from blood. The CDR3 corresponds to CASSYASLLGTEAFF. Read as DNA, the sequence is TGCGCCAGCAGCTATGCCTCCTTATTAGGCACTGAAGCTTTCTTT.